Presented here are 2 T cell receptor beta chains from one specimen sequenced in a study of blood T cell repertoires in COVID-19. TCRdb keeps only in-frame clones here, not all; method: immunoSEQ multiplex PCR. This repertoire shows around 95,000 clones, about 84% found once; its top ten account for about 10%. The sequenced sample consisted of peripheral blood. These receptors were obtained from a woman older than 75 with acute or convalescent COVID-19.

This rearrangement joins TRBV6-1 to TRBJ2-1; the match to TRBD2 covers 9 bases. The CDR3 consists of 15 residues. The V gene's germline CDR1 is MNHNS and CDR2 SASEGT. The trim removed 1 base at V and 5 bases at J, leaving 3 bases unmatched. CDR3 bases: TGTGCCAGCAGTGAAGGTAGCGGGGGAAACAATGAGCAGTTCTTC. It encodes CASSEGSGGNNEQFF.

The chain carries TRBV7-9 and TRBJ1-3; D is unclear. Trimming removed 5 bases at V and 8 bases at J, with 16 bases between. Looked up from germline, CDR1 is SEHNR and CDR2 is FQNEAQ (reference sequence). The CDR3 runs to 14 residues. CDR3 residues: CASSPSGFGDTIYF. CDR3 bases: TGTGCCAGCAGCCCGTCGGGTTTCGGGGACACCATATATTTT.